This T cell receptor (beta chain) stems from a study of Tregs in tolerant kidney transplant recipients. Regarding the study as a whole: Validation in larger populations is needed because few patients were studied. Changing PCR primers prevented nucleotide comparison between some patients' samples.

TCRdb's copy holds only in-frame clones and misses some; the assay was immunoSEQ multiplex PCR. The table records about 72,000 clones, roughly 90% of them present only once. This clone was recorded only once. Its specificity is unknown. This CDR3 contains 15 residues. After removal of 6 bases from V and 4 bases from J, the junction contained 9 bases not matched to a gene. Germline V gene sequence: CDR1 LNHDA, CDR2 SQIVND (reference sequence). The clonotype originates from a human donor who received a combined kidney and bone marrow transplant. The sequenced sample was CD8+ T cells from blood, obtained before the transplant. V is TRBV19 and J is TRBJ1-5, with 7 bases fitting TRBD1. In nucleotides, the CDR3 is TGTGCCAGTAGCCGGACAGGTGGCGGGAATCAGCCCCAGCATTTT. Translation: CASSRTGGGNQPQHF.